This T cell receptor beta chain is from a study of T cells after yellow fever vaccination (dated by TCRdb to between 2018 and 2020). For the wider study: Libraries from fractions with low cell numbers were prepared with the SMART-Seq v4 Ultra Low Input RNA kit. To track T-cell clones before and after primary and booster YFV17D yellow fever vaccination, bulk TCR alpha and beta repertoires were sequenced longitudinally. The cohort comprised two healthy male donors, one aged 18 to 29 and one aged 30 to 40 years. Blood was drawn at multiple timepoints before and after primary and secondary immunization, with bulk PBMC replicates and cell subsets isolated. Summary of the overall study and its limitations: The study included only a couple of donors, which limits how far the findings can be generalized. Most clones expanded after primary vaccination (about 95% of CD4 and about 85% of CD8) were re-detected after the booster, suggesting that broad memory maintenance occurred. A small share of clonotypes was detected in both CD4 and CD8 compartments, with the overlap likely arising from convergent recombination. Compared with the primary T-cell response, the secondary T-cell response was faster but weaker, reaching its peak on day 5 rather than on day 15. FACS-sorted repertoires could contain abundant contaminating clonotypes from the bulk population, so computational filtering was required.

TCR cDNA was synthesized by 5'RACE template switching, through which a universal primer site and unique molecular identifiers were introduced. cDNA synthesis was primed from both the TCR alpha and TCR beta constant segments. Libraries were amplified in two PCR steps, with sample barcodes and sequencing adapters added in the second step. Sequencing of the libraries was done on either Illumina HiSeq 2500 (2x100 bp) or NovaSeq (2x150 bp). In the paper's pipeline: MIGEC was used to demultiplex reads and collapse the reads into UMI consensus sequences, and MiXCR was used for V(D)J alignment. Vaccine-responding clonotypes were identified with edgeR using replicate PBMC samples, with FDR below 0.01 and a log2 fold change above 5 up to day 15 being required. Each bulk clonotype received a CD4 or CD8 identity based on whether the sequenced CD4 or CD8 repertoire contained that clonotype at higher abundance. In-frame beta chains were kept once TCRdb had trimmed the public reads at Q25 with fastp and called clones with MiXCR. Each CDR3 protein gets just one entry, which takes the most common genes and DNA from the rows behind it. These V and J calls derive from TCRdb rather than the authors' analysis. For this sample the table gives 500,000 to 700,000 distinct CDR3 sequences, of which 19% were detected only once. The biggest ten clones account for more than 13% of the sample.

In light of the paper, this sample's treatment or condition label describes: live attenuated yellow fever vaccine strain. Two biological replicates of bulk PBMCs were collected at each blood-draw timepoint. A standard Ficoll-Paque protocol was used to isolate PBMCs from peripheral blood. TriZol was used to extract RNA from bulk PBMCs, CD4 and CD8 fractions, and dextramer-positive and dextramer-negative fractions. As to this clonotype: There is no known antigen for this receptor. Base qualities are not provided; no much larger clone lies one nucleotide away.

The receptor was isolated from a man aged 25 to 45 who received the YFV17D yellow fever vaccine. Specimen: PBMCs, collected 15 days after the yellow fever booster vaccination.

For the CDR3, the sequence is CASSRVSSVNEQFF. The DNA sequence is given as TGTGCCAGCAGCCGAGTTTCTAGCGTCAATGAGCAGTTCTTC. Here the chain combines TRBV7-2 and TRBJ2-1, and TRBD2 may be the D gene, going by 6 matching bases. V and J lose 5 bases and 6 bases, and a span of 14 bases separates them. The CDR3 starts with the cysteine, ends with the phenylalanine, and has 14 residues. The kept DNA is CDR3 alone, 42 bases in frame from the first base. From a lookup of the germline V gene, CDR1 and CDR2 are SGHTA and FQGNSA.